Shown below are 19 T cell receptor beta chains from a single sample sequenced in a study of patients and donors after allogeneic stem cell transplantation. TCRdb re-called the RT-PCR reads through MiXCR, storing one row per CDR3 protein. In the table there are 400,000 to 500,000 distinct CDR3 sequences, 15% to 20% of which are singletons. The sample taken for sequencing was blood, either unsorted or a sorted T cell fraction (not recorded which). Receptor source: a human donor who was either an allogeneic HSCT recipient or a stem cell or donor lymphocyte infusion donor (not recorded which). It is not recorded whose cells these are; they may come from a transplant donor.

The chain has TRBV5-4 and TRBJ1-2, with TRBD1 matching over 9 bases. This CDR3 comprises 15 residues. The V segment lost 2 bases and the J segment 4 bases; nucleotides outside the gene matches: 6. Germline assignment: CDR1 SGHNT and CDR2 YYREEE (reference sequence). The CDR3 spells CASSLQGAKTYGYTF. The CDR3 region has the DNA TGTGCCAGCAGCTTACAGGGGGCGAAGACCTATGGCTACACCTTC.

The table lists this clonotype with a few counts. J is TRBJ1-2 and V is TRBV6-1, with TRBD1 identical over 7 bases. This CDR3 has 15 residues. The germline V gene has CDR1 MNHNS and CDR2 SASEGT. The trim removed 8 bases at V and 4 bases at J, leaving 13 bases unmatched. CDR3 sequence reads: CASSGTDLRPYGYTF. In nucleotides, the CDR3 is TGTGCCAGCTCCGGGACAGATCTTAGGCCCTATGGCTACACCTTC.

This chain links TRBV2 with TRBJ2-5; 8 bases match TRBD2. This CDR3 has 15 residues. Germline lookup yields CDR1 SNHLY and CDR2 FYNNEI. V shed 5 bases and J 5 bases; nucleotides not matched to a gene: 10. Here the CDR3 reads CASSIGGGRVETQYF. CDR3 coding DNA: TGTGCCAGCAGTATCGGGGGGGGCAGGGTCGAGACCCAGTACTTC.

For the CDR3, the DNA is TGCAGTGCTAGACCCAACCCCCGGACAGAATCCTTTCGCTACGAGCAGTACTTC. This gives the protein CSARPNPRTESFRYEQYF. The rearrangement joins TRBV20-1 to TRBJ2-7, with D perhaps matching TRBD1 (6 bases). The V gene lost 2 bases and the J gene lost 3 bases, with 26 bases spanning the gap. Germline V gene data show CDR1 as DFQATT and CDR2 as SNEGSKA (reference sequence). This CDR3 spans 18 amino acids.

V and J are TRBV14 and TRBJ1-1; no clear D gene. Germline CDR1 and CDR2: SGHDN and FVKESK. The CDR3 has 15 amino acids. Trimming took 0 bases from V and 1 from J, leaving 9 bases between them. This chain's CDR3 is CASSQDFTPNTEAFF. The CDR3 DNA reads TGTGCCAGCAGCCAAGATTTTACGCCGAACACTGAAGCTTTCTTT.

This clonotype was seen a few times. CDR3 region: CASSLTGDPMNTEAFF. The CDR3 nucleotides read TGTGCCAGCAGTTTAACAGGCGACCCGATGAACACTGAAGCTTTCTTT. The chain joins TRBV27 to TRBJ1-1; TRBD1 is a possible D gene (5 bases). Trimming pared 2 bases from V and 0 bases from J, leaving 13 bases between. The V gene's germline CDR1 is MNHEY and CDR2 SMNVEV (reference sequence). The CDR3 consists of 16 residues.

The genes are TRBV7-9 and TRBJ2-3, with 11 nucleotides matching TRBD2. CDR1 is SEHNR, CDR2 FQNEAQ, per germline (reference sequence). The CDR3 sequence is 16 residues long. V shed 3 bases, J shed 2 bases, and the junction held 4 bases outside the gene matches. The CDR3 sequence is CASSLGLAESTDTQYF. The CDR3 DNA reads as TGTGCCAGCAGCTTGGGACTAGCGGAGTCCACAGATACGCAGTATTTT.

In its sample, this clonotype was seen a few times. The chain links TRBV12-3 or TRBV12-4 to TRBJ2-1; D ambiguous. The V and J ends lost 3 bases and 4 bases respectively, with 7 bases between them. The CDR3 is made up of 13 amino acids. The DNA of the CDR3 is TGTGCCAGCAGTTTTTCAAAATACAATGAGCAGTTCTTC. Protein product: CASSFSKYNEQFF.

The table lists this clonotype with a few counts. The CDR3 loop reads CASSRPAGAVSYEQYF. The CDR3 nucleotides are TGTGCCAGCAGCCGCCCCGCCGGAGCGGTCTCCTACGAGCAGTACTTC. This chain joins TRBV7-9 and TRBJ2-7; TRBD2 is a possible D gene (5 bases). V shed 5 bases and J shed 0 bases, with 17 bases lying between them. The CDR3 contains 16 residues. Germline V gene sequence: CDR1 SEHNR, CDR2 FQNEAQ (reference sequence).

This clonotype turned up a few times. The DNA for the CDR3 is TGTGCCAGCAGTACGGGGACGGGGAAAGAGACCCAGTACTTC. Translating gives CASSTGTGKETQYF. The V call is TRBV27, the J call TRBJ2-5; D is tentatively TRBD1 or TRBD2 (5 bases each). The CDR3 loop spans 14 amino acids. Trimming shortened V by 5 bases and J by 3 bases, and 13 bases separated the two germline ends. CDR1 and CDR2 (germline): MNHEY, SMNVEV (reference sequence).

As DNA, the CDR3 is TGTGCCAGCAGCGGACAGACAGGGGTAAATGAAAAACTGTTTTTT. Its translation is CASSGQTGVNEKLFF. The J gene is TRBJ1-4, the V gene TRBV9; 8 bases agree with TRBD1. The germline CDR1 and CDR2 sequences are SGDLS and YYNGEE. CDR3 length: 15 amino acids. V gave up 3 bases and J gave up 5 bases; unmatched junction bases: 6.

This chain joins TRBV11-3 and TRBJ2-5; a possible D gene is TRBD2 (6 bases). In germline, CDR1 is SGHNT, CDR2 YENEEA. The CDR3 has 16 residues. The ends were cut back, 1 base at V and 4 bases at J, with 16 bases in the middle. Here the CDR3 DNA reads TGTGCCAGCAGCTTAGGGTGGAGGGGCCTGGGAGAGACCCAGTACTTC. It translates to CASSLGWRGLGETQYF.

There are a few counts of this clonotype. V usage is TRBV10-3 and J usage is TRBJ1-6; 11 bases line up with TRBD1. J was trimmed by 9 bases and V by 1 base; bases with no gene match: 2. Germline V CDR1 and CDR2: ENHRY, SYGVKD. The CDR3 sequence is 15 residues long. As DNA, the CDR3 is TGTGCCATCAGTGAGTTCGGACAGGGGGCTTCACCCCTCCACTTT. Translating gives CAISEFGQGASPLHF.

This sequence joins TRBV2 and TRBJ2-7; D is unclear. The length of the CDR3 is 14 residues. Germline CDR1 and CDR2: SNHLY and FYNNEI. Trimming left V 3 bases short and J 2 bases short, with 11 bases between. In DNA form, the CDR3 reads TGTGCCAGCAGTGACCCCAGTGGGACCTACGAGCAGTACTTC. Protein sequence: CASSDPSGTYEQYF. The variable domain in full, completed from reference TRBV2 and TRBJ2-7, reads EPEVTQTPSHQVTQMGQEVILRCVPISNHLYFYWYRQILGQKVEFLVSFYNNEISEKSEIFDDQFSVERPDGSNFTLKIRSTKLEDSAMYFCASSDPSGTYEQYFGPGTRLTVT.

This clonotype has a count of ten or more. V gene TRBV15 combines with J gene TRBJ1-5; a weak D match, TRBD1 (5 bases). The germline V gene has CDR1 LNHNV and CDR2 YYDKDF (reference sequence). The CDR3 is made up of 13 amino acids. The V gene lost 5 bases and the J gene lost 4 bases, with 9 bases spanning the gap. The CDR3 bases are TGTGCCACCAGCCGCAGGGCAAATCAGCCCCAGCATTTT. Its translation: CATSRRANQPQHF.

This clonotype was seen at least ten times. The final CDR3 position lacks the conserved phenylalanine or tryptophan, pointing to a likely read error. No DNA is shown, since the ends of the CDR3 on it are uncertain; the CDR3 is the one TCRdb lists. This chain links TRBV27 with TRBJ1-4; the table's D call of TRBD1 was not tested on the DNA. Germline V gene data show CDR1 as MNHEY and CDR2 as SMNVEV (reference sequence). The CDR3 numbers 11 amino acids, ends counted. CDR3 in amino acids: CASSPPPRPVG.

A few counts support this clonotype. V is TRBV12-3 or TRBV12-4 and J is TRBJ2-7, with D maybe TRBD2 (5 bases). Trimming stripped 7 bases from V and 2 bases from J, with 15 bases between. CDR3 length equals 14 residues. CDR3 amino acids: CASTRGGMTYEQYF. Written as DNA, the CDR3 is TGTGCCAGCACTCGGGGTGGGATGACCTACGAGCAGTACTTC.

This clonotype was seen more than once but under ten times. CDR3 protein: CSAIVLTSYNEQFF. CDR3 DNA sequence: TGCAGTGCTATAGTTCTTACCTCCTACAATGAGCAGTTCTTC. The chain recombines TRBV20-1 with TRBJ2-1; D remains ambiguous. The germline gives CDR1 DFQATT, CDR2 SNEGSKA (reference sequence). The V and J ends lost 4 bases and 0 bases respectively, with 10 bases between them. CDR3 length: 14 amino acids.

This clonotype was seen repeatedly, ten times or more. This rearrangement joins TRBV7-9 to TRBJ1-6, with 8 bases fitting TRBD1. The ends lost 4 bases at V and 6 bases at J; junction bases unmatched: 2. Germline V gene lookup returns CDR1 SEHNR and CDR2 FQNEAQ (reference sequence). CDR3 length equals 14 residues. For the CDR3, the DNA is TGTGCCAGCAGCTCTGGACAGGGTAATTCACCCCTCCACTTT. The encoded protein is CASSSGQGNSPLHF.